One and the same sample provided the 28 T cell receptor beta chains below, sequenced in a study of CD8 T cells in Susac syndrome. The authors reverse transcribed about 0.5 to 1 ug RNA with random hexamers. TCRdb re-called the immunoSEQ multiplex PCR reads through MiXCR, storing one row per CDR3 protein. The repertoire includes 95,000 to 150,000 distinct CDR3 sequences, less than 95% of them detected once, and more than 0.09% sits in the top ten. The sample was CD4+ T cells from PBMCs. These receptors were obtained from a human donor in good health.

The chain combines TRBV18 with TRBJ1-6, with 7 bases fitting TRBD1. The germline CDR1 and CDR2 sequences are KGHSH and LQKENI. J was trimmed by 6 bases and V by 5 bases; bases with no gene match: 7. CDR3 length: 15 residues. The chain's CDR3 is CASSTSRDSNSPLHF. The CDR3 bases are TGTGCCAGCTCAACTTCCCGGGACAGTAATTCACCCCTCCACTTT.

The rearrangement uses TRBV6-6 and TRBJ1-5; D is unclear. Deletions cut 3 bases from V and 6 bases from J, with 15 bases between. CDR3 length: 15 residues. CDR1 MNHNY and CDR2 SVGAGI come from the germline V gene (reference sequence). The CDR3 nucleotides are TGTGCCAGCAGTTATGGGGAAGGTGGAGGTCAGCCCCAGCATTTT. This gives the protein CASSYGEGGGQPQHF.

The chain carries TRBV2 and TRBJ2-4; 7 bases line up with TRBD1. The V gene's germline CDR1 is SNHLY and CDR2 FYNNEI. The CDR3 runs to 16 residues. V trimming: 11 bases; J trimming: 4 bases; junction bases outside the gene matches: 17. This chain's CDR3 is CAVTEGTGTVKNIQYF. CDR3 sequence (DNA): TGTGCCGTAACTGAAGGGACCGGGACAGTAAAAAACATTCAGTACTTC. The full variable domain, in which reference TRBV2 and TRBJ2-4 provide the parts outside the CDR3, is EPEVTQTPSHQVTQMGQEVILRCVPISNHLYFYWYRQILGQKVEFLVSFYNNEISEKSEIFDDQFSVERPDGSNFTLKIRSTKLEDSAMYFCAVTEGTGTVKNIQYFGAGTRLSVL.

CDR3 amino acids: CASSSVSRSYNEQFF. As DNA, the CDR3 is TGTGCCAGCAGCTCTGTTAGCAGGAGCTACAATGAGCAGTTCTTC. The chain has TRBV3-1 and TRBJ2-1; D unclear. The CDR3 totals 15 residues. Deletions cut 5 bases from V and 3 bases from J, with 14 bases between. Germline V gene data show CDR1 as LGHDT and CDR2 as YNNKEL (reference sequence).

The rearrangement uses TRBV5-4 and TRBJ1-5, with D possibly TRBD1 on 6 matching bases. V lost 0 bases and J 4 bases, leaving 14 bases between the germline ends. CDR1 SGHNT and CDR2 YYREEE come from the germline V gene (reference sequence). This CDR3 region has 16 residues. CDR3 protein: CASSLGGQGPNQPQHF. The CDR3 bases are TGTGCCAGCAGCTTGGGGGGGCAGGGGCCTAATCAGCCCCAGCATTTT.

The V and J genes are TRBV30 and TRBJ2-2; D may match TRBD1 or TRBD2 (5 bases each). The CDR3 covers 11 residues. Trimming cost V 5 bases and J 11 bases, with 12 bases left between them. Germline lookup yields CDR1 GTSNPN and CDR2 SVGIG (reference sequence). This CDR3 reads CAWSAGGELFF. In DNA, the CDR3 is TGTGCCTGGTCTGCTGGGGGAGAGCTGTTTTTT.

The CDR3 coding sequence is TGTGCCAGCAGCTCTCTCGGGACCGAGAACACCGGGGAGCTGTTTTTT. Amino acids: CASSSLGTENTGELFF. The chain employs TRBV25-1 and TRBJ2-2; possibly TRBD1 or TRBD2 for D (5 bases each). CDR1 and CDR2 (germline): MGHDK, SYGVNS. Trimming shortened V by 6 bases and J by 1 base, and 15 bases separated the two germline ends. The CDR3 runs 16 residues. The whole variable domain, remainder taken from reference TRBV25-1 and TRBJ2-2, is EADIYQTPRYLVIGTGKKITLECSQTMGHDKMYWYQQDPGMELHLIHYSYGVNSTEKGDLSSESTVSRIRTEHFPLTLESARPSHTSQYLCASSSLGTENTGELFFGEGSRLTVL.

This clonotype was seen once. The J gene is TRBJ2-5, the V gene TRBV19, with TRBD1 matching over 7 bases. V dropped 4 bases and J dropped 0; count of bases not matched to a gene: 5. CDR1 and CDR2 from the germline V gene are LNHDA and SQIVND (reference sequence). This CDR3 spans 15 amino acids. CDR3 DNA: TGTGCCAGTAGTAAGGACAGGACCCACCAAGAGACCCAGTACTTC. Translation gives CASSKDRTHQETQYF.

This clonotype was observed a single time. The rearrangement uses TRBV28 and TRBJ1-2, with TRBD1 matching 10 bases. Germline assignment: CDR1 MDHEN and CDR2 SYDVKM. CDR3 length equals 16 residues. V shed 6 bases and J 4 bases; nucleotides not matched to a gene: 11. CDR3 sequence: CASSPNDRGQGYGYTF. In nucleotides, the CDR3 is TGTGCCAGCAGCCCAAACGACAGGGGGCAGGGCTATGGCTACACCTTC.

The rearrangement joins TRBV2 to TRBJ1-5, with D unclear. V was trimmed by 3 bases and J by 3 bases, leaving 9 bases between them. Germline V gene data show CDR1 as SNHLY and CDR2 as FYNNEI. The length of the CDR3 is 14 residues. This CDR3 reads CASSDGSTNQPQHF. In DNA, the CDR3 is TGTGCCAGCAGTGATGGCAGCACCAATCAGCCCCAGCATTTT.

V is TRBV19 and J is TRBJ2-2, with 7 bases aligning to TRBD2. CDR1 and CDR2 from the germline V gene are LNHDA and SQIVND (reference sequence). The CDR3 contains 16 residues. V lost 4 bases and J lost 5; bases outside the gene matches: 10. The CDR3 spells CASSSLAAQGTGELFF. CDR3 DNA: TGTGCCAGTAGTAGTCTAGCGGCCCAGGGAACCGGGGAGCTGTTTTTT.

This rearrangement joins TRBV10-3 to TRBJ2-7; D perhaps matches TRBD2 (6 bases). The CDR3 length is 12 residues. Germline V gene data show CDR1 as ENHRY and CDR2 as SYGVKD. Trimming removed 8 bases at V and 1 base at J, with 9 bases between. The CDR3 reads CAIGTGSYEQYF. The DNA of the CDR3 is TGTGCCATCGGGACTGGTTCCTACGAGCAGTACTTC.

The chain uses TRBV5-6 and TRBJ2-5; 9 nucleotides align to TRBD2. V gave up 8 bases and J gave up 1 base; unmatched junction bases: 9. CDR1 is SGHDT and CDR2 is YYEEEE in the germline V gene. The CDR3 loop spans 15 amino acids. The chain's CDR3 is CASLIRLAVQETQYF. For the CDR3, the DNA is TGTGCCAGTCTAATCAGACTAGCGGTCCAAGAGACCCAGTACTTC.

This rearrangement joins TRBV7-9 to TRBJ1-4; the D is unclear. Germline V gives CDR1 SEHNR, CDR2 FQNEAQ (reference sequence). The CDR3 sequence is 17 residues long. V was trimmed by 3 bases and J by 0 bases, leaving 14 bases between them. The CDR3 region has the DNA TGTGCCAGCAGCTTTTTAGCCAGACCGTCAACTAATGAAAAACTGTTTTTT. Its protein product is CASSFLARPSTNEKLFF.

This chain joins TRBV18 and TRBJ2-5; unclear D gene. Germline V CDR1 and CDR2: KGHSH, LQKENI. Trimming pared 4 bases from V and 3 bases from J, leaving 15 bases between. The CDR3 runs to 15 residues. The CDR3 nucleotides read TGTGCCAGCTCACTGCGGCAACTGGCAGAAGAGACCCAGTACTTC. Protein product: CASSLRQLAEETQYF.

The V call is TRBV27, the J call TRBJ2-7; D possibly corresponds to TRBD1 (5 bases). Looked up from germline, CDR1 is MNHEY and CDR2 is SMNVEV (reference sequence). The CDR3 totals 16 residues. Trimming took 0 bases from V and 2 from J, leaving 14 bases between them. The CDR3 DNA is TGTGCCAGCAGTTTATCGAAAGGCCAGGGTCCCTACGAGCAGTACTTC. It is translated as CASSLSKGQGPYEQYF.

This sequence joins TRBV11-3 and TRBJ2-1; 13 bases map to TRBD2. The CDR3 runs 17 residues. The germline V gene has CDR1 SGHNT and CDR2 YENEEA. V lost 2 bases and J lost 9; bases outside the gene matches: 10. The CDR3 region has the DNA TGTGCCAGCAGCTTACAGGCCGGACTAGCGGGAGCCAGTGAGCAGTTCTTC. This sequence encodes CASSLQAGLAGASEQFF.

CDR3 sequence: CASSQDGLNTEAFF. CDR3 sequence (DNA): TGTGCCAGCAGCCAAGACGGGTTGAACACTGAAGCTTTCTTT. This chain connects TRBV3-1 to TRBJ1-1, with no clear D. Germline V gene sequence: CDR1 LGHDT, CDR2 YNNKEL (reference sequence). V lost 0 bases and J 0 bases, leaving 5 bases between the germline ends. The CDR3 is 14 amino acids. Combining the CDR3 with reference TRBV3-1 and TRBJ1-1 gives the whole variable domain DTAVSQTPKYLVTQMGNDKSIKCEQNLGHDTMYWYKQDSKKFLKIMFSYNNKELIINETVPNRFSPKSPDKAHLNLHINSLELGDSAVYFCASSQDGLNTEAFFGQGTRLTVV.

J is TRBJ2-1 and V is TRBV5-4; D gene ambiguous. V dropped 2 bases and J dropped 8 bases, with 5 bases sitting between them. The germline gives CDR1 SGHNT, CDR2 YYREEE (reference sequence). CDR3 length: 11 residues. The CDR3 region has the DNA TGTGCCAGCAGCTTTGAATATGAGCAGTTCTTC. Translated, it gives CASSFEYEQFF.

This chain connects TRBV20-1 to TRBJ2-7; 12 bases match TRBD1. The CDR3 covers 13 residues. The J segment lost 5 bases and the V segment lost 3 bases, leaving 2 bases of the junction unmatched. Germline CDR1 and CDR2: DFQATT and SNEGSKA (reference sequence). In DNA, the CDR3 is TGCAGTGCTAGGAGGGACAGGGGGCACGAGCAGTACTTC. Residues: CSARRDRGHEQYF.

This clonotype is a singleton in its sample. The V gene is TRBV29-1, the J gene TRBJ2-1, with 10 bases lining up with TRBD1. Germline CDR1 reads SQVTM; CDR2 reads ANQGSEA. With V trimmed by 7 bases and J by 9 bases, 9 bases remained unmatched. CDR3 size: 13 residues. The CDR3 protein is CSGRQGARAEQFF. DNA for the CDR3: TGCAGCGGTAGACAGGGGGCGCGTGCTGAGCAGTTCTTC.

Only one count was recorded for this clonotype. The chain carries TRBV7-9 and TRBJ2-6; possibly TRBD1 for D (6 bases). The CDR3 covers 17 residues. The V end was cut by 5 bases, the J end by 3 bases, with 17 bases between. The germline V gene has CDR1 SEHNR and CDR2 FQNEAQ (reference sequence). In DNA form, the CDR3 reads TGTGCCAGCAGCATACAGGGTGAAAGCTTTGGGGCCAACGTCCTGACTTTC. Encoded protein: CASSIQGESFGANVLTF.

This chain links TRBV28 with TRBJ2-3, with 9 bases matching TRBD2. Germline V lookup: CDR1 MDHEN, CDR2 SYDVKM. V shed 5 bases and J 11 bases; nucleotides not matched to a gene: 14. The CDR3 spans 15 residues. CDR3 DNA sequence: TGTGCCAGCAGTCTTCCCCAAGGCGGGAGGGCATGGCAGTATTTT. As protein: CASSLPQGGRAWQYF.

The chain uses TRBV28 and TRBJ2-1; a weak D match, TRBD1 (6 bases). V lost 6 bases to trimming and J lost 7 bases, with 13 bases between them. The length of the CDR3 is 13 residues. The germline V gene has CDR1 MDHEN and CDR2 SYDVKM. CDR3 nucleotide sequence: TGTGCCAGCAGATCACAGGGTAGGAATGAGCAGTTCTTC. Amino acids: CASRSQGRNEQFF.

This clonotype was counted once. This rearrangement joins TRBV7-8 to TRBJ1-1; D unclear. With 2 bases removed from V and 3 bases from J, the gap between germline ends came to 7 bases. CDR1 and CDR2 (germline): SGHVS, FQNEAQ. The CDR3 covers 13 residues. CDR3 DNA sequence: TGTGCCAGCAGCTTAAACGTTTACACTGAAGCTTTCTTT. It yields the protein CASSLNVYTEAFF.

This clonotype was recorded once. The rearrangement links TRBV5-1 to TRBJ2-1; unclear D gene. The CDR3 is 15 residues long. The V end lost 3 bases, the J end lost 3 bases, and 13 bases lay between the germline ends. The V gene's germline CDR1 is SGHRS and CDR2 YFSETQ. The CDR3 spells CASSWPREVYNEQFF. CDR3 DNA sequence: TGCGCCAGCAGCTGGCCTAGGGAAGTCTACAATGAGCAGTTCTTC. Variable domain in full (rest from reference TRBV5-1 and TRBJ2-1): KAGVTQTPRYLIKTRGQQVTLSCSPISGHRSVSWYQQTPGQGLQFLFEYFSETQRNKGNFPGRFSGRQFSNSRSEMNVSTLELGDSALYLCASSWPREVYNEQFFGPGTRLTVL.

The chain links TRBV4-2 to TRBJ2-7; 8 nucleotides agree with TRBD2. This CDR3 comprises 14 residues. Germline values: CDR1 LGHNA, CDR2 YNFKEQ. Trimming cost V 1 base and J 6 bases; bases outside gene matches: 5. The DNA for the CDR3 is TGTGCCAGCAGCCAAGTGGGACTAGTCGGCGAGCAGTACTTC. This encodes CASSQVGLVGEQYF.

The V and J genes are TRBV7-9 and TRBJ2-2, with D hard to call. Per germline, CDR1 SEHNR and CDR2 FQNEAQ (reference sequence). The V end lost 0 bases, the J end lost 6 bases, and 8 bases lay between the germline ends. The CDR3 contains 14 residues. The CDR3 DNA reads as TGTGCCAGCAGCTTAGCGACGTCGGCCGGGGAGCTGTTTTTT. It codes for CASSLATSAGELFF. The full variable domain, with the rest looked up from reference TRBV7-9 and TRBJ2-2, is DTGVSQNPRHKITKRGQNVTFRCDPISEHNRLYWYRQTLGQGPEFLTYFQNEAQLEKSRLLSDRFSAERPKGSFSTLEIQRTEQGDSAMYLCASSLATSAGELFFGEGSRLTVL.